This TCR beta chain was recovered during a study of T-cell reconstitution after alpha-beta-depleted transplantation in children. The CDR3 consists of 15 residues. Germline lookup yields CDR1 MNHNS and CDR2 SASEGT. The V gene lost 8 bases and the J gene lost 0 bases, with 13 bases spanning the gap. A TCRbeta library incorporating unique molecular identifiers was prepared. Via MiXCR, TCRdb re-called the PCR reads, giving one row per CDR3 protein. This sample has approximately 350,000 distinct CDR3 sequences; around 15% occur once, and the top ten carry around two fifths. J is TRBJ2-2 and V is TRBV6-1; a possible D gene is TRBD1 (6 bases). The material was PBMCs, mostly from graft donor cells, obtained 360 days after TCRalphabeta/CD19-depleted stem cell transplant. This sequence originates from a male patient under 10 years old who had a stem cell transplant for acute lymphoblastic leukemia, so the T cells may come from the graft donor. The CDR3, as DNA: TGTGCCAGCTCCACAGGGCCCGCGAACACCGGGGAGCTGTTTTTT. It codes for CASSTGPANTGELFF.